Sequencing of this T cell receptor beta chain was carried out in a study of early T cells in non-severe SARS-CoV-2 infection. Across the study: Whole-blood bulk RNA, unsorted, was sequenced, and chains were unpaired.

This clonotype has ten or more counts. The trim removed 6 bases at V and 2 bases at J, leaving 7 bases unmatched. The CDR3 covers 16 residues. CDR1 is WSHSY, CDR2 SAAADI, per germline. Molecules of cDNA were individually given unique molecular identifiers that were attached to them. One entry per CDR3 protein, called by TCRdb with MiXCR from the 5' RACE reads. The sample lists 70,000 to 85,000 distinct CDR3 sequences, 5% occurring once. V is TRBV10-2 and J is TRBJ2-1, with TRBD2 matching 10 bases. The TCR comes from an adult who was a healthcare worker with PCR-confirmed SARS-CoV-2 infection or an uninfected control (not recorded which). The sequencing used whole blood, collected at baseline. CDR3 region: CASSDGTSVPYNEQFF. CDR3 in DNA: TGCGCCAGCAGCGACGGGACTAGCGTCCCCTACAATGAGCAGTTCTTC.